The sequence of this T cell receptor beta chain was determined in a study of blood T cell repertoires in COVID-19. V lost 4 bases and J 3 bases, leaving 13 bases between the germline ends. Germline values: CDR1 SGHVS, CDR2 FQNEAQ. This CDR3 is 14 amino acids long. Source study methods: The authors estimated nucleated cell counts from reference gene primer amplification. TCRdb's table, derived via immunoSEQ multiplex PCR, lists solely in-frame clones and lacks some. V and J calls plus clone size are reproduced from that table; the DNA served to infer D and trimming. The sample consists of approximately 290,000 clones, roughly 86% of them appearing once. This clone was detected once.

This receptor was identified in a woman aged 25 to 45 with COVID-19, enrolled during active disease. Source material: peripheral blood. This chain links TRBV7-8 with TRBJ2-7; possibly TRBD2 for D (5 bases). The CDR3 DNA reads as TGTGCCAGCAGCTCAACTAGTTACGGCTACGAGCAGTACTTC. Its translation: CASSSTSYGYEQYF.